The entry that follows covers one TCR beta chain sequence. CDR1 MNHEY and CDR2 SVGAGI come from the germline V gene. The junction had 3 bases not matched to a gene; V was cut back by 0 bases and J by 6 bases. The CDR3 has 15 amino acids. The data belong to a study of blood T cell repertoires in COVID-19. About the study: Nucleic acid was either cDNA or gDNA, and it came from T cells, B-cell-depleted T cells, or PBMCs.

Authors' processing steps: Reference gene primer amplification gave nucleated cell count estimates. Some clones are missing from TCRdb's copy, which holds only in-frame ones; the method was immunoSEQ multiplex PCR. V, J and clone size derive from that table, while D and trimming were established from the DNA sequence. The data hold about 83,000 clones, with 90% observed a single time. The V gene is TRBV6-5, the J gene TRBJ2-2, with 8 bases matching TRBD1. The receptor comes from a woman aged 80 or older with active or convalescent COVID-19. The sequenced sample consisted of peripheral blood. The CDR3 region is CASSYSLRGPGELFF. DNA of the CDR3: TGTGCCAGCAGTTACTCGCTCAGGGGGCCCGGGGAGCTGTTTTTT.